Below are 30 T cell receptor beta chains sequenced from a single sample in a study of blood T cell repertoires in COVID-19. Here immunoSEQ multiplex PCR was the method, and the copy in TCRdb shows in-frame clones only, minus some. The table includes around 140,000 clones, 88% detected once. What was sequenced was peripheral blood. These receptors were collected from a man in his 60s with active or convalescent COVID-19.

The chain has TRBV29-1 and TRBJ2-3, with D unresolved. Germline CDR1 SQVTM, CDR2 ANQGSEA. Trimming pared 7 bases from V and 4 bases from J, leaving 12 bases between. This CDR3 is built from 12 residues. CDR3 nucleotides: TGCAGCGCCTCAGGTCGCGCAGATACGCAGTATTTT. This translates into CSASGRADTQYF.

V and J are TRBV7-6 and TRBJ1-3; tentative D call: TRBD1 (6 bases). The CDR3 has 15 residues. CDR1 and CDR2 (germline): SGHVS, FNYEAQ. V lost 6 bases to trimming and J lost 3 bases, with 15 bases between them. CDR3 in amino acids: CASSWYREFGNTIYF. CDR3 sequence (DNA): TGTGCCAGCAGTTGGTACAGGGAGTTTGGAAACACCATATATTTT.

The V gene is TRBV19, the J gene TRBJ2-2, with 12 bases aligning to TRBD2. V was clipped by 4 bases and J by 0 bases; unmatched bases: 6. The germline V gene has CDR1 LNHDA and CDR2 SQIVND (reference sequence). This CDR3 spans 18 amino acids. CDR3 in DNA: TGTGCCAGTAGTACTAGGACTAGCGGGACTACGAACACCGGGGAGCTGTTTTTT. This gives the protein CASSTRTSGTTNTGELFF.

CDR3 amino acids: CASSIDSNTEAFF. CDR3 nucleotide sequence: TGTGCCAGCAGTATAGACAGCAACACTGAAGCTTTCTTT. This chain joins TRBV7-3 and TRBJ1-1, with D possibly TRBD1 on 5 matching bases. Trimming removed 6 bases at V and 2 bases at J, with 10 bases between. This CDR3 spans 13 amino acids. Germline CDR1 and CDR2: SGHTA and FQGTGA.

The chain links TRBV25-1 to TRBJ2-1, with TRBD2 identical over 9 bases. The V segment lost 3 bases and the J segment 7 bases; nucleotides outside the gene matches: 13. Germline V gene sequence: CDR1 MGHDK, CDR2 SYGVNS. The CDR3 covers 17 residues. The CDR3 sequence: CASSDGVRREGKNEQFF. The DNA for the CDR3 is TGTGCCAGCAGTGATGGGGTTCGGCGGGAGGGTAAGAATGAGCAGTTCTTC.

The J gene is TRBJ2-5, the V gene TRBV7-2; 12 nucleotides match TRBD1. Germline CDR1 SGHTA, CDR2 FQGNSA. CDR3 length equals 16 residues. Trimming removed 1 base from V and 5 bases from J; junction bases left unmatched: 5. The CDR3 region is CASSLGGTGGSETQYF. Here the CDR3 DNA reads TGTGCCAGCAGCTTAGGCGGGACAGGGGGCTCGGAGACCCAGTACTTC.

The rearrangement links TRBV2 to TRBJ1-5, with 7 bases fitting TRBD1. Germline V gene data show CDR1 as SNHLY and CDR2 as FYNNEI. J gave up 6 bases and V 6 bases, and 8 bases lay outside the gene matches. This CDR3 spans 14 amino acids. The CDR3 nucleotides are TGTGCCAGCAGCCCGAGAGGGGGCGGTCAGCCCCAGCATTTT. Translated, it gives CASSPRGGGQPQHF.

This rearrangement joins TRBV5-1 to TRBJ2-7, with 7 nucleotides matching TRBD2. CDR1 is SGHRS and CDR2 is YFSETQ in the germline V gene. The CDR3 sequence is 14 residues long. J lost 5 bases, V lost 4 bases, and 9 bases had no gene match. The CDR3 region is CASSPSGRNHEQYF. The DNA for the CDR3 is TGCGCCAGCAGCCCTTCCGGGAGGAACCACGAGCAGTACTTC.

The J gene is TRBJ1-2, the V gene TRBV18; 11 bases are shared with TRBD1. V was pared by 3 bases and J by 4 bases, with 1 base of the junction left unmatched. This CDR3 is 14 amino acids long. Germline V CDR1 and CDR2: KGHSH, LQKENI. The CDR3 region has the DNA TGTGCCAGCTCACCGGGGACAGGGGGCTATGGCTACACCTTC. It codes for CASSPGTGGYGYTF.

V gene TRBV2 combines with J gene TRBJ2-1; D remains unclear. Germline-derived CDR1 and CDR2 are SNHLY and FYNNEI. This CDR3 spans 15 amino acids. The ends were cut back, 6 bases at V and 10 bases at J, with 22 bases in the middle. CDR3 amino acids: CASSQTDRPPGEQFF. The CDR3 DNA reads as TGTGCCAGCAGCCAGACCGACCGGCCCCCCGGGGAGCAGTTCTTC.

The chain joins TRBV10-3 to TRBJ1-2; 7 positions agree with TRBD1. CDR3 length equals 14 residues. Germline trimming cut 2 bases from V and 3 bases from J; bases unmatched to any gene: 3. From germline, CDR1 is ENHRY and CDR2 SYGVKD. CDR3 DNA: TGTGCCATCAGTGAGAGGACAGGCTACTATGGCTACACCTTC. Translating gives CAISERTGYYGYTF.

The rearrangement uses TRBV6-2 or TRBV6-3 and TRBJ2-5; 8 positions agree with TRBD2. CDR3 size: 13 residues. CDR1 MNHEY and CDR2 SVGEGT come from the germline V gene. V was pared by 5 bases and J by 7 bases, with 6 bases of the junction left unmatched. The CDR3 nucleotides are TGTGCCAGCAGTCCGGGACTAGGGGCGACCCAGTACTTC. It codes for CASSPGLGATQYF.

The chain couples TRBV27 to TRBJ2-1; 7 nucleotides agree with TRBD1. Looked up from germline, CDR1 is MNHEY and CDR2 is SMNVEV (reference sequence). The CDR3 has 16 residues. J was trimmed by 7 bases and V by 3 bases; bases with no gene match: 12. The CDR3 DNA sequence: TGTGCCAGCAGTTTGTATAAACGACAGGGTAGAAATGAGCAGTTCTTC. Its protein is CASSLYKRQGRNEQFF.

CDR3 DNA: TGTGCCAGCAGCTTAGGAGCTAGCGGGAGTCATGAGCAGTTCTTC. Amino acid sequence: CASSLGASGSHEQFF. The chain recombines TRBV11-2 with TRBJ2-1; 10 bases are a match to TRBD2. CDR3 length: 15 amino acids. Germline assignment: CDR1 SGHAT and CDR2 FQNNGV. With 1 base clipped from V and 8 bases from J, the junction kept 5 bases outside the gene matches.

The chain links TRBV3-1 (or the pseudogene TRBV3-2) to TRBJ1-2, with D hard to call. The CDR3 length is 12 residues. Trimming removed 2 bases from V and 2 bases from J, with 3 bases in between. Germline V CDR1 and CDR2: LGHDT, YNNKEL (reference sequence). CDR3: CASSQSNYGYTF. CDR3 nucleotides: TGTGCCAGCAGCCAAAGCAACTATGGCTACACCTTC.

This clone was picked up one time. This chain joins TRBV4-3 and TRBJ2-5; TRBD2 matches 9 bases. The CDR3 is made up of 17 amino acids. The germline gives CDR1 LGHNA, CDR2 YSLEER. J gave up 5 bases and V 0 bases, and 10 bases lay outside the gene matches. This CDR3 reads CASSQEYSGRLAETQYF. DNA of the CDR3: TGCGCCAGCAGCCAAGAGTATAGCGGGAGATTGGCGGAGACCCAGTACTTC.

CDR3 DNA: TGTGCCAGCAGGGCCGGGACAGGGGGCACTGAAGCTTTCTTT. Its protein product is CASRAGTGGTEAFF. The V gene is TRBV6-5, the J gene TRBJ1-1, with 11 bases lining up with TRBD1. This CDR3 spans 14 amino acids. The germline gives CDR1 MNHEY, CDR2 SVGAGI. After removal of 6 bases from V and 4 bases from J, the junction contained 4 bases not matched to a gene.

V and J are TRBV6-6 and TRBJ1-1; TRBD1 matches at 7 bases. The germline gives CDR1 MNHNY, CDR2 SVGAGI (reference sequence). The CDR3 extends over 14 amino acids. Trimming removed 3 bases from V and 4 bases from J; junction bases left unmatched: 5. The CDR3 loop reads CASSYLTGATEAFF. The CDR3 bases are TGTGCCAGCAGTTATTTAACAGGGGCCACTGAAGCTTTCTTT.

The DNA for the CDR3 is TGTGCCAGCAGCTCATCCCCGACAGTTGCAGGGACCCAGTACTTC. Protein product: CASSSSPTVAGTQYF. The chain joins TRBV5-4 to TRBJ2-5, with D perhaps matching TRBD1 (5 bases). The germline gives CDR1 SGHNT, CDR2 YYREEE (reference sequence). Trimming took 3 bases from V and 7 from J, leaving 19 bases between them. This CDR3 has 15 residues.

The chain has TRBV19 and TRBJ2-1; TRBD2 might be the D (6 bases). There are 16 residues in the CDR3. The V end lost 3 bases, the J end lost 1 base, and 13 bases lay between the germline ends. Germline values: CDR1 LNHDA, CDR2 SQIVND (reference sequence). CDR3 protein: CASSIGGSGSYNEQFF. CDR3 DNA sequence: TGTGCCAGTAGTATTGGAGGGAGCGGGTCCTACAATGAGCAGTTCTTC.

The rearrangement links TRBV19 to TRBJ2-3, with 9 bases matching TRBD2. Per germline, CDR1 LNHDA and CDR2 SQIVND (reference sequence). V gave up 3 bases and J gave up 1 base; unmatched junction bases: 5. The CDR3 is made up of 16 amino acids. CDR3 loop: CASSISGGLGTDTQYF. Here the CDR3 DNA reads TGTGCCAGTAGTATTAGCGGGGGATTAGGCACAGATACGCAGTATTTT. The full variable domain, its missing parts supplied by reference TRBV19 and TRBJ2-3, is DGGITQSPKYLFRKEGQNVTLSCEQNLNHDAMYWYRQDPGQGLRLIYYSQIVNDFQKGDIAEGYSVSREKKESFPLTVTSAQKNPTAFYLCASSISGGLGTDTQYFGPGTRLTVL.

This clone was observed a single time. The CDR3 protein is CSSETGSGSNGYTF. The CDR3 bases are TGCAGCTCCGAGACGGGGTCTGGGTCAAATGGCTACACCTTC. The chain combines TRBV29-1 with TRBJ1-2; D uncertain. CDR1 and CDR2 (germline): SQVTM, ANQGSEA. V dropped 8 bases and J dropped 6 bases, with 22 bases sitting between them. The CDR3 has 14 residues.

This clone was detected once. This chain joins TRBV6-2 or TRBV6-3 and TRBJ2-7; TRBD1 is a possible D gene (6 bases). Germline CDR1 MNHEY, CDR2 SVGEGT. CDR3 length equals 13 residues. V was cut by 5 bases and J by 3 bases, with 11 bases left in between. CDR3 protein: CASSRQDRYEQYF. The CDR3, as DNA: TGTGCCAGCAGTAGACAGGACCGCTACGAGCAGTACTTC.

By sample share, this clone is large. The rearrangement joins TRBV14 to TRBJ2-7, with D perhaps TRBD2 (5 bases). Trimming pared 0 bases from V and 9 bases from J, leaving 9 bases between. The CDR3 has 12 residues. The germline V gene has CDR1 SGHDN and CDR2 FVKESK. CDR3 sequence (DNA): TGTGCCAGCAGCCAAGAGAGGGCGGGGCAGTACTTC. Its translation is CASSQERAGQYF.

This chain links TRBV10-3 with TRBJ1-5; D remains ambiguous. V was clipped by 2 bases and J by 6 bases, with 8 bases between them. This CDR3 has 13 residues. CDR1 is ENHRY and CDR2 is SYGVKD in the germline V gene. The CDR3 sequence: CAISEEVVQPQHF. The CDR3 DNA reads TGTGCCATCAGTGAGGAGGTGGTTCAGCCCCAGCATTTT.

This clone has a single count. The rearrangement links TRBV28 to TRBJ1-5; 8 positions match TRBD1. The CDR3 consists of 15 residues. V was pared by 5 bases and J by 9 bases, with 12 bases of the junction left unmatched. CDR1 and CDR2 from the germline V gene are MDHEN and SYDVKM. CDR3 in DNA: TGTGCCAGCAGTCCTACCGGACAGGGAGATACGCCCCAGCATTTT. It codes for CASSPTGQGDTPQHF.

This chain uses TRBV5-1 with TRBJ2-1, with 9 bases identical to TRBD1. In germline, CDR1 is SGHRS, CDR2 YFSETQ. The length of the CDR3 is 16 residues. V was pared by 4 bases and J by 2 bases, with 7 bases of the junction left unmatched. In nucleotides, the CDR3 is TGCGCCAGCAGCCCAACCCGACAGGGGGCCTACAATGAGCAGTTCTTC. Its protein product is CASSPTRQGAYNEQFF. Full variable domain (remainder filled in from reference TRBV5-1 and TRBJ2-1): KAGVTQTPRYLIKTRGQQVTLSCSPISGHRSVSWYQQTPGQGLQFLFEYFSETQRNKGNFPGRFSGRQFSNSRSEMNVSTLELGDSALYLCASSPTRQGAYNEQFFGPGTRLTVL.

This sequence joins TRBV11-2 and TRBJ1-1; D unclear. Germline V gene lookup returns CDR1 SGHAT and CDR2 FQNNGV. The CDR3 is 16 amino acids. Between the trimmed V and J ends, which lost 7 bases and 4 bases, there was a span of 22 bases. CDR3 nucleotides: TGTGCCAGCACCCCTTCGCCCCGGAGGGTGGGCACTGAAGCTTTCTTT. Residues: CASTPSPRRVGTEAFF.

V usage is TRBV12-5 and J usage is TRBJ2-1; no reliable D call. The V end lost 5 bases, the J end lost 10 bases, and 12 bases lay between the germline ends. The germline V gene encodes CDR1 LGHNT and CDR2 FRNRAP. This CDR3 has 12 amino acids. CDR3 in amino acids: CASGAQFEEQFF. For the CDR3, the DNA is TGTGCTAGTGGTGCTCAGTTTGAAGAGCAGTTCTTC.

The J gene is TRBJ1-2, the V gene TRBV6-6; D gene ambiguous. The CDR3 runs to 18 residues. V gave up 5 bases and J gave up 0 bases, with 22 bases separating them. Per germline, CDR1 MNHNY and CDR2 SVGAGI (reference sequence). The DNA of the CDR3 is TGTGCCAGCAGTCAAAACCAGCCGAGGAAGGGAGCTAACTATGGCTACACCTTC. This encodes CASSQNQPRKGANYGYTF.